This record covers a single T cell receptor beta chain. Ten or more counts support this clonotype. It has no known antigen specificity. The record has no base qualities; no much larger clone is one base away. The data were obtained in a study of neurological immune-mediated disorders (dated 2019 in TCRdb). General notes on the study: Peripheral blood TCR-beta repertoires from patients with HTLV-I-associated myelopathy (HAM/TSP), patients with multiple sclerosis, and healthy controls were compared in the study using UMI-based sequencing. Longitudinal samples, technical triplicates and paired sorted CD4+ and CD8+ T-cell subsets, alongside PBMC samples, were included among the approximately 99 TCR-beta libraries. The cohort included about 66 subjects: about 15 with HAM/TSP, around 34 with multiple sclerosis, and 20 or so healthy controls.

The healthy controls were volunteers from a blood bank in Maryland, USA. For the unsorted PBMC libraries, 2 million PBMCs were stored in RNAlater at -80 degrees C until RNA extraction and were used to generate the libraries. Peripheral blood was subjected to Ficoll-Hypaque density gradient centrifugation to isolate PBMCs, which were then cryopreserved in liquid nitrogen. Trimming costs V 1 base and J 1 base, and their ends lie 10 bases apart. Taken from the germline V gene (reference sequence), the CDR1 and CDR2 loops are SEHNR and FQNEAQ. Reading from cysteine to phenylalanine, the CDR3 counts 15 amino acids. Kept here is only the CDR3 DNA, which spans 45 bases and is read in frame from base 1. What the study reported, not specific to this receptor: TCR clonal expansion was highest in HAM/TSP patients and lowest in MS patients, with MS patients falling below even healthy controls. No identical CDR3 amino acid sequences were shared among expanded clones across subjects, suggesting private TCR-beta repertoires in all groups.

To synthesize cDNA, template-switch 5'RACE was performed with a primer carrying a 10-nucleotide random unique molecular identifier so that each TCR transcript was tagged. Every sequencing run yielded over 170 million TCR-beta sequences covering 15-18 subjects. The RNeasy kit was used to extract total RNA. The KAPA Real-time Library Amplification kit was used to amplify TCR-beta VDJ regions with primers targeting the TCR constant region and the 5'RACE anchor. Sample indexes and Illumina adaptors were added in a first PCR, and a second PCR then increased library yield. After purification with Ampure beads, the TCR product of roughly 650 bp was size-selected on a 2% E-gel SizeSelection system. Library quality was checked on a Bioanalyzer, concentration was measured with Qubit, and libraries were quantified with the Kapa Library Quantification kit before pooling. Paired-end 2 x 150 bp sequencing of the libraries was performed on an Illumina HiSeq 2500. To increase sequence diversity, about 24-32% phiX was spiked into each library pool. Per the authors' processing: Quality-filtered reads were processed with the UMI-based MiGEC pipeline, which removed over 75% of raw TCR sequences during error correction. VDJ genes were aligned to IMGT germline references, and each clonotype was defined by a unique CDR3 amino acid sequence together with V-J genes. Clonal expansion, Shannon diversity, and CDR3 relatedness (CalcPairwiseDistances, ClusterSamples) were evaluated with VDJtools, and phylogenetic trees were built with CLCbio workbench. Expanded clones were defined as having at least 8 unique UMIs, based on coefficient-of-variation modelling across technical triplicates. TCRdb applied fastp at Q25 and MiXCR to the public reads, then kept only in-frame beta chains. Under each unique CDR3 protein, matching rows form one entry showing the most common genes and DNA. For this entry, the V and J calls and clone size follow TCRdb and not the study's own pipeline. Recorded for this sample are 55,000 to 70,000 distinct CDR3 sequences; roughly 10% of them occurred a single time. 1.5% to 2% of the sample goes to the ten largest clones.

The sequencing sample was made of PBMCs. This receptor was identified in a man between 60 and 70 years old in good health. This chain joins TRBV7-9 to TRBJ2-5; TRBD2 is a weak D gene call, 7 bases matching. The bases read TGTGCCAGCAGCTTAGGGGGGGGCCGCCAAGAGACCCAGTACTTC. It codes for CASSLGGGRQETQYF.